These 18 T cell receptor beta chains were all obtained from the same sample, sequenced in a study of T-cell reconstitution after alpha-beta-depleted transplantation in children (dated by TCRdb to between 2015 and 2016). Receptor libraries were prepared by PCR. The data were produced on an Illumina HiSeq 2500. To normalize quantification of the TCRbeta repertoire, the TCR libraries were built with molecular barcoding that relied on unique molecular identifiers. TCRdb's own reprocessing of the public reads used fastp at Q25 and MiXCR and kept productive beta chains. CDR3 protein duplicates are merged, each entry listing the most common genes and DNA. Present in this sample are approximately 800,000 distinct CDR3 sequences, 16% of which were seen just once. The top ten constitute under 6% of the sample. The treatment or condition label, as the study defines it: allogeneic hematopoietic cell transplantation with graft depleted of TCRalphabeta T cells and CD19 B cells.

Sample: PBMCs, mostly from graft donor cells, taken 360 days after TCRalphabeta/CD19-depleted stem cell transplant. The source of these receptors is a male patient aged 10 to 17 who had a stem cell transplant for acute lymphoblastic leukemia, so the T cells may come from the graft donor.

The CDR3 here is CASSPSRRGRIFGQPQHF. The CDR3 DNA is TGTGCCAGCAGCCCTTCTCGGAGGGGGCGCATATTTGGTCAGCCCCAGCATTTT. J is TRBJ1-5 and V is TRBV28, with 7 nucleotides matching TRBD1. The CDR3 has 18 residues. V lost 6 bases and J lost 6; bases outside the gene matches: 20. Germline-derived CDR1 and CDR2 are MDHEN and SYDVKM.

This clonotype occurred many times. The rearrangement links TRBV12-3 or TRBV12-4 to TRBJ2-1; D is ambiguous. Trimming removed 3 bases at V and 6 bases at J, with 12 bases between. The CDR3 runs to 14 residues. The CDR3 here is CASSFSGVGNEQFF. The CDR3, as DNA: TGTGCCAGCAGTTTTTCTGGGGTCGGCAATGAGCAGTTCTTC.

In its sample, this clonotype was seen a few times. In DNA, the CDR3 is TGCAGTACTACAGGGGCCGGCGGGTACGAGCAGTACTTC. This sequence encodes CSTTGAGGYEQYF. The gene calls are TRBV20-1 and TRBJ2-7, with TRBD1 matching 7 bases. The CDR3 covers 13 residues. After removal of 8 bases from V and 4 bases from J, the junction contained 11 bases not matched to a gene. Germline V CDR1 and CDR2: DFQATT, SNEGSKA (reference sequence).

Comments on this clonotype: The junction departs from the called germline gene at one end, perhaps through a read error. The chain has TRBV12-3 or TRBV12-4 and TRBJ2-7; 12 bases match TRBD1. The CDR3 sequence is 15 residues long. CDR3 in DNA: TGTGCCAGCAGTTTACGGGGACAGGGGGCGCGGCAGTACAGCTTC. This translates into CASSLRGQGARQYSF.

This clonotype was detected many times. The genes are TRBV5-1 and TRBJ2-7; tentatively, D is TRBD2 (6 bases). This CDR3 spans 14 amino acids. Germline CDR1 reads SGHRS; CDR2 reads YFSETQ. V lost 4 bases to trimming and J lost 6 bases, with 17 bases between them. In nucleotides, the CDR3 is TGCGCCAGCAGCGGTGTAACTAGCTCAGGCGAGCAGTACTTC. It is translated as CASSGVTSSGEQYF.

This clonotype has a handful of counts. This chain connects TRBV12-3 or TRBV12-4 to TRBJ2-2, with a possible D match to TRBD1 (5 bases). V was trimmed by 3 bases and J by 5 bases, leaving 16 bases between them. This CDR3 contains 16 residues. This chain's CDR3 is CASSFSRASRTGELFF. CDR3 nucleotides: TGTGCCAGCAGTTTTAGCAGGGCCTCGCGGACCGGGGAGCTGTTTTTT.

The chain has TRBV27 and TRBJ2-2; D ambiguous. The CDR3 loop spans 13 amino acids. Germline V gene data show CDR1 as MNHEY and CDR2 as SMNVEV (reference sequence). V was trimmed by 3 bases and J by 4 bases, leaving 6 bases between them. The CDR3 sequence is CASSFEITGELFF. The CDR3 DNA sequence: TGTGCCAGCAGTTTCGAAATCACCGGGGAGCTGTTTTTT.

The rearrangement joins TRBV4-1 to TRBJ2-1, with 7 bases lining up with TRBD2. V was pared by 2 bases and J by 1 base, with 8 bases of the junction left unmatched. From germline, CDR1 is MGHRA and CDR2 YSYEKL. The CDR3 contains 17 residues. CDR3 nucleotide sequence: TGCGCCAGCAGCCAAAGGCGCGGGGAGGGATCCTACAATGAGCAGTTCTTC. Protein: CASSQRRGEGSYNEQFF.

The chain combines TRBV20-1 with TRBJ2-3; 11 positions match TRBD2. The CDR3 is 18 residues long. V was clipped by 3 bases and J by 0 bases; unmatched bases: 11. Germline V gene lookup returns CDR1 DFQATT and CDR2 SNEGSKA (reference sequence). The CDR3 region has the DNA TGCAGTGCTAGCACTCGTGGACTAGCGGGTACTAGCACAGATACGCAGTATTTT. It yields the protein CSASTRGLAGTSTDTQYF.

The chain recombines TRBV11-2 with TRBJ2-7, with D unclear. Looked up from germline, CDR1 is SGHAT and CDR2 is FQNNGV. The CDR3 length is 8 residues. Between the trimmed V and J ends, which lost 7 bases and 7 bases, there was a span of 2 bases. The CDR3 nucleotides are TGTGCCAGCATAGAGCAGTACTTC. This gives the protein CASIEQYF. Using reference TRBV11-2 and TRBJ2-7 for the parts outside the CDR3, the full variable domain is EAGVAQSPRYKIIEKRQSVAFWCNPISGHATLYWYQQILGQGPKLLIQFQNNGVVDDSQLPKDRFSAERLKGVDSTLKIQPAKLEDSAVYLCASIEQYFGPGTRLTVT.

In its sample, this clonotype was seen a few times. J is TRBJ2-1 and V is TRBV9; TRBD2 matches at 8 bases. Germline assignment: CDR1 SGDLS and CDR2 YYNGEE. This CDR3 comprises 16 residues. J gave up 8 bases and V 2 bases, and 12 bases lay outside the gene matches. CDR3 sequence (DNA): TGTGCCAGCAGCGTTACCGGGACTAGTACCATGCATGAGCAGTTCTTC. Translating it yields CASSVTGTSTMHEQFF.

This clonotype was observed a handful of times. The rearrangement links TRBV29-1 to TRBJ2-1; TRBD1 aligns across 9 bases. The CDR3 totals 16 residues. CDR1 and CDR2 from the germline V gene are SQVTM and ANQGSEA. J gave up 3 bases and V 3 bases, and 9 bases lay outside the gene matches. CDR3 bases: TGCAGCGTTGACCCTGATCGGGGACAGGGCTACAATGAGCAGTTCTTC. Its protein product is CSVDPDRGQGYNEQFF.

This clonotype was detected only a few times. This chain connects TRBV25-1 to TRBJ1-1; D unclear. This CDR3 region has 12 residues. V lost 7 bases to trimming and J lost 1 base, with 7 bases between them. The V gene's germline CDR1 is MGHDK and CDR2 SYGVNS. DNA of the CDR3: TGTGCCAGCACCTTGGGGAACACTGAAGCTTTCTTT. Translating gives CASTLGNTEAFF. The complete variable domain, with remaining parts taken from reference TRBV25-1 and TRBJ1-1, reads EADIYQTPRYLVIGTGKKITLECSQTMGHDKMYWYQQDPGMELHLIHYSYGVNSTEKGDLSSESTVSRIRTEHFPLTLESARPSHTSQYLCASTLGNTEAFFGQGTRLTVV.

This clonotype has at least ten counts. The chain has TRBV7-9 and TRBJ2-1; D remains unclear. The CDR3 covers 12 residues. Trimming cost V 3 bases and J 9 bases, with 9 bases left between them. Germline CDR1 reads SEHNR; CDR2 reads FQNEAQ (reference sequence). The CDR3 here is CASSFIASEQFF. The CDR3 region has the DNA TGTGCCAGCAGCTTCATAGCTTCTGAGCAGTTCTTC.

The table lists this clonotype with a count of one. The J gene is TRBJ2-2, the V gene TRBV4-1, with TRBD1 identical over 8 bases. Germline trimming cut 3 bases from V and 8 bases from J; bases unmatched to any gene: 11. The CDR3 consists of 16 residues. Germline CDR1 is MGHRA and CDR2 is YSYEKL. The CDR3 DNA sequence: TGCGCCAGCAGCCAGAGCGGACAGGGAAATATAGGGGAGCTGTTTTTT. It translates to CASSQSGQGNIGELFF.

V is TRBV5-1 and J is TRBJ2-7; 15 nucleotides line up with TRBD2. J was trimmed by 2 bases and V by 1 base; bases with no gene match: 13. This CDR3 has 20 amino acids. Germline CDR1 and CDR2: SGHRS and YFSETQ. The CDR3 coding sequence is TGCGCCAGCAGCTTGCTGAGGACTAGCGGGAGGGCTCTGACTACCTACGAGCAGTACTTC. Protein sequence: CASSLLRTSGRALTTYEQYF.

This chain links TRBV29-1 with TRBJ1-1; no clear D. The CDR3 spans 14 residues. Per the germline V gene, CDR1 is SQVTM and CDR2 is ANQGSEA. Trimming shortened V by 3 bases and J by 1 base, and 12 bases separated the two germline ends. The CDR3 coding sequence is TGCAGCGTTGACCCTACACGGGGGAACACTGAAGCTTTCTTT. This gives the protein CSVDPTRGNTEAFF. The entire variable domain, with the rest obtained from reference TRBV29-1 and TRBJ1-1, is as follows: SAVISQKPSRDICQRGTSLTIQCQVDSQVTMMFWYRQQPGQSLTLIATANQGSEATYESGFVIDKFPISRPNLTFSTLTVSNMSPEDSSIYLCSVDPTRGNTEAFFGQGTRLTVV.

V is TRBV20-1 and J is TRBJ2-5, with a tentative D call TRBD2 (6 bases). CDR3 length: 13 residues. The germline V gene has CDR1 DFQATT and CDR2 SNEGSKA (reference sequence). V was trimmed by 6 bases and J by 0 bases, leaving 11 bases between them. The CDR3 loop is CSAIRDYQETQYF. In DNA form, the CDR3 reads TGCAGTGCAATCAGGGACTACCAAGAGACCCAGTACTTC.